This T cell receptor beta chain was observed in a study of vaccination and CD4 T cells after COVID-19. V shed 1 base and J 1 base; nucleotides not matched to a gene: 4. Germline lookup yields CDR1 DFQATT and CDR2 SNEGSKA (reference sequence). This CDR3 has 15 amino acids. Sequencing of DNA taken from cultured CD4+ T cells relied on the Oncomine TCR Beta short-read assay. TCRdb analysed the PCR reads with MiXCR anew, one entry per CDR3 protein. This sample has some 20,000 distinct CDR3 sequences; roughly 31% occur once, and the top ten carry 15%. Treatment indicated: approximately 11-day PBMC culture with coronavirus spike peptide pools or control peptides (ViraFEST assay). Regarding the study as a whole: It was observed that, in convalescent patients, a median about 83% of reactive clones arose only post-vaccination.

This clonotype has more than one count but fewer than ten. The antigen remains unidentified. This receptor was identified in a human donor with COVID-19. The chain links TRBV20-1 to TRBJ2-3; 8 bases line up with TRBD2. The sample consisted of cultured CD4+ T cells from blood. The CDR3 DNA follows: TGCAGTGCTAGAGTCCGGGGGGGCCGCACAGATACGCAGTATTTT. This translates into CSARVRGGRTDTQYF.